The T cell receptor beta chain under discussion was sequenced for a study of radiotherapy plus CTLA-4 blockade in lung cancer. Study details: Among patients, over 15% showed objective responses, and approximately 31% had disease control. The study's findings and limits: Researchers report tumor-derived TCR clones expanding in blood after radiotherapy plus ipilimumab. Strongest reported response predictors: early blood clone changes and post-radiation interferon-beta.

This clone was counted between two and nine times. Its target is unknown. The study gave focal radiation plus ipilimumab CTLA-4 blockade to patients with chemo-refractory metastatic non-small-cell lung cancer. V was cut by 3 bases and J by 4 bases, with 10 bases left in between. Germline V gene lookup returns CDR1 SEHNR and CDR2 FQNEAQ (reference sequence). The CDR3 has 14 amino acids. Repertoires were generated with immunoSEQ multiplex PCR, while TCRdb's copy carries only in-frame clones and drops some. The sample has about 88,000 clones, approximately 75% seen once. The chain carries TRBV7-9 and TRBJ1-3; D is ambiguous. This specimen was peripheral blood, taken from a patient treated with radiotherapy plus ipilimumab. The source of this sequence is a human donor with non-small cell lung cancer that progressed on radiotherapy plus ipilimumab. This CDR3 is CASSFVTPGNTIYF. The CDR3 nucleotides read TGTGCCAGCAGCTTTGTGACACCGGGAAACACCATATATTTT.